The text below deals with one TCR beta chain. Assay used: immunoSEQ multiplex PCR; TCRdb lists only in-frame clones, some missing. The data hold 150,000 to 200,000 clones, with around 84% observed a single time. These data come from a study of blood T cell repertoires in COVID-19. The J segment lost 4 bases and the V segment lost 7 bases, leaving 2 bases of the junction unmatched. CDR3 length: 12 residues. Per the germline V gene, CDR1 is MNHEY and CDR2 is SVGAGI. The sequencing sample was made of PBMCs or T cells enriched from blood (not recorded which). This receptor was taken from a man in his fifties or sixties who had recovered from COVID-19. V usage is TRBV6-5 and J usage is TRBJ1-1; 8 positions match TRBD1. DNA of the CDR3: TGTGCCAGCATGCAGGGGGCCACTGAAGCTTTCTTT. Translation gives CASMQGATEAFF.